One sample yielded the 18 T cell receptor beta chains listed below, sequenced in a study of CD8+ T cells in alopecia areata. Indicated treatment: oral pan-JAK inhibitor, 5-10 mg twice daily. RNA was isolated and reverse transcribed to cDNA, the sequencing template. Profiled with immunoSEQ multiplex PCR; TCRdb holds only in-frame clones, not every one. In the table there are about 280,000 clones, 55% to 70% of which are singletons. The sample in question was CD4+ T cells sorted from blood, obtained at week 24, from a patient treated with tofacitinib. The receptors were sampled from a human donor with alopecia areata.

This chain links TRBV4-3 with TRBJ1-2, with TRBD1 as a possible D gene (6 bases). The CDR3 contains 15 residues. The germline V and J ends were trimmed by 4 bases and 4 bases, with 16 bases remaining between them. Germline values: CDR1 LGHNA, CDR2 YSLEER. CDR3 nucleotide sequence: TGCGCCAGCAGCCCCAGCGCAGGGGCCCCCTATGGCTACACCTTC. Its translation: CASSPSAGAPYGYTF.

This clone occurred once. The chain carries TRBV29-1 and TRBJ1-4, with unresolved D. V shed 4 bases and J shed 4 bases, with 7 bases lying between them. This CDR3 spans 12 amino acids. Germline V CDR1 and CDR2: SQVTM, ANQGSEA. CDR3 DNA: TGCAGCGTTGTGACATATAATGAAAAACTGTTTTTT. It specifies CSVVTYNEKLFF. Drawing the rest from reference TRBV29-1 and TRBJ1-4, the complete variable domain is SAVISQKPSRDICQRGTSLTIQCQVDSQVTMMFWYRQQPGQSLTLIATANQGSEATYESGFVIDKFPISRPNLTFSTLTVSNMSPEDSSIYLCSVVTYNEKLFFGSGTQLSVL.

This clone occurred a few times. The chain has TRBV6-1 and TRBJ2-3; maybe TRBD1 (6 bases). In germline, CDR1 is MNHNS, CDR2 SASEGT. CDR3 size: 13 residues. V lost 4 bases to trimming and J lost 4 bases, with 9 bases between them. Written as DNA, the CDR3 is TGTGCCAGCAGTGTTGAGGGGGCAGATACGCAGTATTTT. Encoded protein: CASSVEGADTQYF.

The V gene is TRBV4-1, the J gene TRBJ1-2; no definite D call. The CDR3 runs to 14 residues. V dropped 2 bases and J dropped 4 bases, with 11 bases sitting between them. The germline gives CDR1 MGHRA, CDR2 YSYEKL. CDR3: CASSQPPDGYGYTF. CDR3 in DNA: TGCGCCAGCAGCCAACCGCCCGACGGCTATGGCTACACCTTC.

This clone has just one count. The chain combines TRBV15 with TRBJ1-2, with D uncertain. The CDR3 has 16 residues. Germline V CDR1 and CDR2: LNHNV, YYDKDF (reference sequence). Trimming shortened V by 7 bases and J by 0 bases, and 18 bases separated the two germline ends. The CDR3 sequence is CATTPRPGIPNYGYTF. CDR3 in DNA: TGTGCCACCACCCCGAGACCGGGGATCCCTAACTATGGCTACACCTTC. Full variable domain (outside the CDR3, taken from reference TRBV15 and TRBJ1-2): DAMVIQNPRYQVTQFGKPVTLSCSQTLNHNVMYWYQQKSSQAPKLLFHYYDKDFNNEADTPDNFQSRRPNTSFCFLDIRSPGLGDTAMYLCATTPRPGIPNYGYTFGSGTRLTVV.

A word on this clone: It may be a read error: a sequence one base away is much more abundant. The V and J genes are TRBV7-2 and TRBJ2-5, with 9 nucleotides matching TRBD1. The length of the CDR3 is 13 residues. Germline V gene sequence: CDR1 SGHTA, CDR2 FQGNSA. Trimming at V came to 5 bases and at J to 3 bases, leaving 1 base not matched to a gene. The CDR3 spells CASSRDREETQYF. CDR3 DNA sequence: TGTGCCAGCAGCCGGGACAGGGAAGAGACCCAGTACTTC.

This rearrangement joins TRBV7-9 to TRBJ2-2; a weak D match, TRBD1 (5 bases). CDR1 SEHNR and CDR2 FQNEAQ come from the germline V gene (reference sequence). The CDR3 spans 16 residues. V was trimmed by 5 bases and J by 1 base, leaving 14 bases between them. CDR3 sequence reads: CASSQRNTGNTGELFF. In nucleotides, the CDR3 is TGTGCCAGCAGCCAAAGGAATACAGGGAACACCGGGGAGCTGTTTTTT. Together with reference TRBV7-9 and TRBJ2-2, the CDR3 gives the full variable domain: DTGVSQNPRHKITKRGQNVTFRCDPISEHNRLYWYRQTLGQGPEFLTYFQNEAQLEKSRLLSDRFSAERPKGSFSTLEIQRTEQGDSAMYLCASSQRNTGNTGELFFGEGSRLTVL.

The chain carries TRBV29-1 and TRBJ2-7; tentatively, D is TRBD2 (5 bases). V gave up 3 bases and J gave up 5 bases, with 14 bases separating them. The V gene's germline CDR1 is SQVTM and CDR2 ANQGSEA. The CDR3 runs 13 residues. CDR3 coding DNA: TGCAGCGTTGACCCTGGGGTGCGGGACGAGCAGTACTTC. Translation gives CSVDPGVRDEQYF.

V usage is TRBV30 and J usage is TRBJ2-5; D remains ambiguous. V lost 2 bases and J lost 4, with 5 bases in between. There are 11 residues in the CDR3. CDR1 is GTSNPN, CDR2 SVGIG, per germline (reference sequence). CDR3 nucleotide sequence: TGTGCCTGGAGTCCCCCAGAGACCCAGTACTTC. It yields the protein CAWSPPETQYF. Full variable domain (outside the CDR3, taken from reference TRBV30 and TRBJ2-5): SQTIHQWPATLVQPVGSPLSLECTVEGTSNPNLYWYRQAAGRGLQLLFYSVGIGQISSEVPQNLSASRPQDRQFILSSKKLLLSDSGFYLCAWSPPETQYFGPGTRLLVL.

This chain connects TRBV4-1 to TRBJ1-5, with D tentatively TRBD1 (5 bases). Looked up from germline, CDR1 is MGHRA and CDR2 is YSYEKL. Trimming took 3 bases from V and 4 from J, leaving 10 bases between them. The CDR3 covers 14 residues. CDR3 loop: CASSQRQPNQPQHF. CDR3 nucleotides: TGCGCCAGCAGCCAGAGACAGCCTAATCAGCCCCAGCATTTT.

V is TRBV30 and J is TRBJ1-6; a possible D gene is TRBD1 (6 bases). V lost 4 bases and J lost 1, with 26 bases in between. The CDR3 contains 20 residues. CDR1 GTSNPN and CDR2 SVGIG come from the germline V gene (reference sequence). CDR3 sequence reads: CAWKRWPGWQGLSYNSPLHF. In DNA form, the CDR3 reads TGTGCCTGGAAAAGGTGGCCCGGGTGGCAGGGGCTGTCCTATAATTCACCCCTCCACTTT.

This clone occurred a few times. The CDR3 sequence is CSVGESSNEKLFF. Here the CDR3 DNA reads TGCAGCGTTGGAGAGTCGAGTAATGAAAAACTGTTTTTT. The chain combines TRBV29-1 with TRBJ1-4; D gene ambiguous. The CDR3 sequence is 13 residues long. Between the trimmed V and J ends, which lost 4 bases and 4 bases, there was a span of 10 bases. Germline V CDR1 and CDR2: SQVTM, ANQGSEA.

The J gene is TRBJ2-2, the V gene TRBV4-2; no clear D gene. V was trimmed by 5 bases and J by 1 base, leaving 11 bases between them. The CDR3 is made up of 15 amino acids. Germline assignment: CDR1 LGHNA and CDR2 YNFKEQ. The CDR3 DNA is TGTGCCAGCAGCTCCCCCTCCCTGAACACCGGGGAGCTGTTTTTT. This encodes CASSSPSLNTGELFF.

This clone was seen a handful of times. The chain uses TRBV6-1 and TRBJ1-5; no clear D gene. This CDR3 is 15 amino acids long. Trimming cost V 8 bases and J 0 bases, with 14 bases left between them. Looked up from germline, CDR1 is MNHNS and CDR2 is SASEGT. Written as DNA, the CDR3 is TGTGCCAGCTGGGTCAGACTATATAGCAATCAGCCCCAGCATTTT. It yields the protein CASWVRLYSNQPQHF.

V usage is TRBV6-6 and J usage is TRBJ2-1, with 7 bases lining up with TRBD2. The CDR3 is made up of 16 amino acids. The ends lost 5 bases at V and 0 bases at J; junction bases unmatched: 7. Germline lookup yields CDR1 MNHNY and CDR2 SVGAGI (reference sequence). CDR3 bases: TGTGCCAGCAGTGCGCCGGGGGAGGGCTCCTACAATGAGCAGTTCTTC. Its protein is CASSAPGEGSYNEQFF.

This clone has a handful of counts. V is TRBV28 and J is TRBJ2-7; 9 bases match TRBD1. The CDR3 has 14 residues. Germline trimming cut 6 bases from V and 4 bases from J; bases unmatched to any gene: 7. Germline-derived CDR1 and CDR2 are MDHEN and SYDVKM. CDR3 protein: CASREQGARYEQYF. CDR3 DNA: TGTGCCAGCAGGGAACAGGGGGCGAGGTACGAGCAGTACTTC.

J is TRBJ1-1 and V is TRBV5-1; 8 bases match TRBD1. Germline V gene data show CDR1 as SGHRS and CDR2 as YFSETQ. The CDR3 length is 16 residues. J was trimmed by 8 bases and V by 4 bases; bases with no gene match: 16. In DNA form, the CDR3 reads TGCGCCAGCAGCGGGGGGACAGGCGAAACGGACAAAGAAGCTTTCTTT. Its protein is CASSGGTGETDKEAFF.

The CDR3 region is CSVGTGFNEQFF. In DNA, the CDR3 is TGCAGCGTTGGGACAGGGTTCAATGAGCAGTTCTTC. J is TRBJ2-1 and V is TRBV29-1, with 8 bases fitting TRBD1. The CDR3 has 12 residues. In germline, CDR1 is SQVTM, CDR2 ANQGSEA. J lost 6 bases, V lost 4 bases, and 2 bases had no gene match.